This entry features one T cell receptor beta chain sequence. The junction departs from the called germline gene at one end, perhaps through a read error. Time point described: after neoadjuvant nivolumab, at surgical resection. The patients had HPV-negative, locally advanced oral cavity squamous cell carcinoma. Most tumor samples had roughly 5.2 ug input DNA in two replicates. Using immunoSEQ multiplex PCR, the repertoire was profiled, and TCRdb retains in-frame clones only, with some absent. The sample records more than 9,000 clones, around three fifths being singletons. These data come from a study of neoadjuvant anti-PD-1 for oral cavity cancer. For the study at large: Most patients had three to four biweekly doses of 3 mg/kg nivolumab before resection.

Germline lookup yields CDR1 SQVTM and CDR2 ANQGSEA. This CDR3 contains 12 residues. The source is a person aged 35 to 85 with oral cavity squamous cell carcinoma. Source: tumor tissue, taken after nivolumab (anti-PD-1) treatment. The chain employs TRBV29-1 and TRBJ1-1, with 8 bases lining up with TRBD1. The CDR3 nucleotides read TGCAGCGTTGGGGAAGGACAGGGTGGAACGACCTTT. This translates into CSVGEGQGGTTF.